The 13 T cell receptor beta chains listed next were all sequenced from one sample in a study of T cells in Graves' hyperthyroidism and ophthalmopathy. Regions amplified from RNA transcripts were the TCR beta CDR3 regions. Primed by the HTBI set, a first-round RT-PCR was run on the TCR CDR3. Using its own MiXCR run on the multiplex PCR reads, TCRdb lists one record per CDR3 protein. Here the sample spans about 560,000 distinct CDR3 sequences, approximately 44% being singletons. Sequencing used peripheral blood or thyroid tissue (not recorded which). Every receptor here comes from a woman between 18 and 29 years old with Graves' hyperthyroidism.

On this clonotype itself: A much more abundant neighbour one base away suggests this may be a read error. CDR3 residues: CASSGDRANEKLFF. The CDR3 coding sequence is TGTGCCAGCAGTGGGGACAGGGCTAATGAAAAACTGTTTTTT. The gene calls are TRBV2 and TRBJ1-4; TRBD1 matches at 9 bases. The J segment lost 3 bases and the V segment lost 4 bases, leaving 0 bases of the junction unmatched. The CDR3 covers 14 residues. The germline CDR1 and CDR2 sequences are SNHLY and FYNNEI.

The V gene is TRBV2, the J gene TRBJ1-1, with D unresolved. Germline V gene data show CDR1 as SNHLY and CDR2 as FYNNEI. V lost 8 bases, J lost 3 bases, and 7 bases lay in between. This CDR3 has 11 residues. As DNA, the CDR3 is TGTGCCAGCTTACAAGACACTGAAGCTTTCTTT. This sequence encodes CASLQDTEAFF.

The chain carries TRBV7-2 and TRBJ1-5; D might be TRBD1 (6 bases). CDR3 length: 16 residues. Per the germline V gene, CDR1 is SGHTA and CDR2 is FQGNSA. Trimming removed 1 base from V and 3 bases from J, with 13 bases in between. The CDR3 sequence: CASSLEVRDTNQPQHF. The CDR3 bases are TGTGCCAGCAGCTTAGAAGTGAGGGACACCAATCAGCCCCAGCATTTT.

Comment on this clonotype: Possible read error: a much larger clone is one base away. The chain combines TRBV29-1 with TRBJ1-2; D remains ambiguous. CDR1 and CDR2 (germline): SQVTM, ANQGSEA. This CDR3 is 13 amino acids long. Deletions cut 4 bases from V and 6 bases from J, with 15 bases between. CDR3 bases: TGCAGCGTTGTAGGCAAGGGAACTCATGGCTACACCTTC. This gives the protein CSVVGKGTHGYTF.

V is TRBV6-1 and J is TRBJ1-5; 8 positions agree with TRBD1. CDR3 length: 14 residues. Germline V gene sequence: CDR1 MNHNS, CDR2 SASEGT. The ends lost 7 bases at V and 7 bases at J; junction bases unmatched: 9. CDR3 DNA: TGTGCCAGCATCGAGCTACAGGGGGTGCAGCCCCAGCATTTT. This sequence encodes CASIELQGVQPQHF.

The table lists this clonotype with many counts. V is TRBV10-3 and J is TRBJ2-7, with 9 bases lining up with TRBD1. The CDR3 is 16 residues long. Losses at the gene ends were 1 base for V and 6 bases for J; bases not matched to a gene: 10. Germline V lookup: CDR1 ENHRY, CDR2 SYGVKD. CDR3 residues: CAISELQGALMSEQYF. CDR3 nucleotides: TGTGCCATCAGTGAGTTACAGGGGGCCCTGATGAGCGAGCAGTACTTC.

This clonotype was counted only a few times. The CDR3 region has the DNA TGTGCCAGCAGCTCACCCCGGGGGGGGCTCGGGGCCAACGTCCTGACTTTC. Its translation is CASSSPRGGLGANVLTF. This sequence joins TRBV2 and TRBJ2-6; 8 nucleotides line up with TRBD2. Germline CDR1 reads SNHLY; CDR2 reads FYNNEI. The CDR3 is made up of 17 amino acids. The V and J ends lost 6 bases and 4 bases, in that order; junction bases with no gene match: 11.

This clonotype has a count of ten or more. This sequence joins TRBV7-2 and TRBJ1-6; D is uncertain. Germline CDR1 SGHTA, CDR2 FQGNSA. Trimming left V 4 bases short and J 8 bases short, with 9 bases between. This CDR3 contains 13 residues. The CDR3: CASSWETDSPLHF. DNA of the CDR3: TGTGCCAGCAGCTGGGAGACGGATTCACCCCTCCACTTT.

This clonotype appeared a few times. The rearrangement joins TRBV7-9 to TRBJ2-7; 10 nucleotides align to TRBD2. J lost 2 bases, V lost 7 bases, and 8 bases had no gene match. Germline assignment: CDR1 SEHNR and CDR2 FQNEAQ (reference sequence). The CDR3 covers 15 residues. CDR3 in amino acids: CASTLIAGGPYEQYF. DNA for the CDR3: TGTGCCAGCACCCTAATAGCGGGAGGACCCTACGAGCAGTACTTC.

This clonotype was counted many times. The J gene is TRBJ2-7, the V gene TRBV29-1; no clear D gene. Trimming cost V 4 bases and J 1 base, with 5 bases left between them. The CDR3 covers 11 residues. Germline V CDR1 and CDR2: SQVTM, ANQGSEA. Here the CDR3 DNA reads TGCAGCGTTGTTGAGTCCTACGAGCAGTACTTC. Translated: CSVVESYEQYF.

V gene TRBV12-3 or TRBV12-4 combines with J gene TRBJ2-5, with D tentatively TRBD2 (6 bases). The CDR3 sequence is 13 residues long. V was shortened by 4 bases and J by 4 bases, with 10 bases between the two germline ends. CDR3 sequence reads: CASSYGSRETQYF. In DNA, the CDR3 is TGTGCCAGCAGTTACGGGAGTCGAGAGACCCAGTACTTC.

The CDR3 loop reads CASSHPGQGEQETQYF. CDR3 nucleotides: TGCGCCAGCAGCCACCCGGGGCAGGGGGAACAAGAGACCCAGTACTTC. The chain joins TRBV4-1 to TRBJ2-5; TRBD1 matches 7 bases. The V gene end was trimmed by 3 bases and the J gene end by 2 bases; junction bases not matched to a gene: 9. CDR3 size: 16 residues. Looked up from germline, CDR1 is MGHRA and CDR2 is YSYEKL.

This clonotype occurred a few times. The chain joins TRBV7-8 to TRBJ2-7, with a weak D call TRBD1 (5 bases). The V gene lost 8 bases and the J gene lost 9 bases, with 20 bases spanning the gap. CDR1 is SGHVS and CDR2 is FQNEAQ in the germline V gene. The CDR3 runs to 13 residues. The CDR3 coding sequence is TGTGCCAGCTCACCACCTGCCGCGCAGGGGCAGTACTTC. It is translated as CASSPPAAQGQYF.